This paragraph covers one TCR beta chain sequence. Through a sample-barcoded 5' primer and a J-beta primer mix, a second PCR was run for about 6 to 12 cycles. From the 5' RACE reads, TCRdb called clonotypes with MiXCR, one entry per CDR3 protein. Of about 970,000 distinct CDR3 sequences in the sample, roughly 50% were seen once. The CDR3 has 15 amino acids. The trim removed 6 bases at V and 4 bases at J, leaving 12 bases unmatched. CDR1 is MNHNY and CDR2 is SVGAGI in the germline V gene (reference sequence). The data belong to a study of blood T cells in healthy people across ages. Each sample used at least 6.5 million PBMCs.

The J gene is TRBJ2-7, the V gene TRBV6-6, with 7 nucleotides matching TRBD2. Sequenced input: blood. This TCR came from a woman in her sixties or seventies in good health. In nucleotides, the CDR3 is TGTGCCAGCAGAGATAACCTACTAGCGATTTACGAGCAGTACTTC. It yields the protein CASRDNLLAIYEQYF.